This is a list of T cell receptor beta chains from one sample in a study of T cell repertoires in cytomegalovirus infection. Their cognate antigens are unknown. TCRdb re-analysed the reads in MiXCR, keeping a single row per CDR3 protein. Of about 920,000 distinct CDR3 sequences in the sample, approximately 31% were seen once. The sample here was cultured CD8+ T cells from PBMCs, taken from culture after CMV antigen stimulation. The receptors come from a human donor in good health (CMV status not recorded). Some clones in this sample may be carry-over from other donors' samples. Each CDR3 is given with its conserved first and last residue. Fields, in order: D gene, clone size, V gene, J gene, CDR3 protein, CDR3 DNA. The D gene is left open where the match is weak. Not all rows give a size; the values are once, few, many and, for expanded clones, a class.

D: NA
size: NA
V: TRBV4-1
J: TRBJ1-2
CDR3: CASSQVQATNYGYTF
DNA: TGCGCCAGCAGCCAAGTGCAGGCCACTAACTATGGCTACACCTTC

D: TRBD2
size: few
V: TRBV6-8
J: TRBJ2-1
CDR3: CASSRTGGPSEQFF
DNA: TGTGCCAGCAGTCGAACGGGGGGGCCAAGTGAGCAGTTCTTC

D: NA
size: NA
V: TRBV4-3
J: TRBJ2-3
CDR3: CASSHSSERTDTQYF
DNA: TGCGCCAGCAGCCATTCAAGCGAACGCACAGATACGCAGTATTTT

D: NA
size: NA
V: TRBV11-2
J: TRBJ2-2
CDR3: CASSLKGGWTNTGELFF
DNA: TGTGCCAGCAGCTTAAAGGGGGGCTGGACTAACACCGGGGAGCTGTTTTTT

D: TRBD2
size: NA
V: TRBV11-2
J: TRBJ2-2
CDR3: CASRPRRGGDFVGELFF
DNA: TGTGCCAGCAGACCGCGGCGGGGGGGCGATTTTGTCGGGGAGCTGTTTTTT

D: NA
size: NA
V: TRBV20-1
J: TRBJ2-5
CDR3: CSARTGLETQYF
DNA: TGCAGTGCCAGGACCGGTTTAGAGACCCAGTACTTC

D: NA
size: few
V: TRBV6-4
J: TRBJ1-1
CDR3: CASSDTSPGTEAFF
DNA: TGTGCCAGCAGTGATACGAGCCCGGGGACTGAAGCTTTCTTT

D: NA
size: NA
V: TRBV11-3
J: TRBJ2-2
CDR3: CASSLEVGWPGSNTGELFF
DNA: TGTGCCAGCAGCTTAGAGGTGGGGTGGCCAGGGTCGAACACCGGGGAGCTGTTTTTT

D: TRBD1
size: NA
V: TRBV29-1
J: TRBJ2-3
CDR3: CSVHGSTGQGARTDTQYF
DNA: TGCAGCGTCCACGGATCCACGGGACAGGGGGCGAGAACAGATACGCAGTATTTT

D: NA
size: many
V: TRBV10-2
J: TRBJ2-3
CDR3: CASYREVTTDTQYF
DNA: TGCGCCAGCTATAGGGAGGTGACCACAGATACGCAGTATTTT

D: NA
size: few
V: TRBV13
J: TRBJ2-3
CDR3: CASKEGAADTQYF
DNA: TGTGCCAGCAAGGAGGGGGCTGCAGATACGCAGTATTTT

D: TRBD1
size: NA
V: TRBV7-9
J: TRBJ2-1
CDR3: CASSSPRQGDEQFF
DNA: TGTGCCAGCAGCTCGCCGAGACAGGGGGATGAGCAGTTCTTC

D: NA
size: many
V: TRBV13
J: TRBJ2-7
CDR3: CASSTSDSQQYF
DNA: TGTGCCAGCAGCACCTCGGACAGTCAGCAGTACTTC

D: NA
size: few
V: TRBV27
J: TRBJ1-2
CDR3: CASSSGGGGSYGYTF
DNA: TGTGCCAGCAGTTCCGGTGGGGGGGGCAGCTATGGCTACACCTTC

D: TRBD2
size: NA
V: TRBV27
J: TRBJ2-3
CDR3: CATLRLAYPLSTDTQYF
DNA: TGTGCCACCTTAAGACTAGCGTATCCTCTTAGCACAGATACGCAGTATTTT

D: TRBD1
size: NA
V: TRBV7-9
J: TRBJ2-7
CDR3: CASSFDVWDRDSYEQYF
DNA: TGTGCCAGCAGCTTTGATGTGTGGGACAGGGACTCCTACGAGCAGTACTTC

D: TRBD2
size: NA
V: TRBV12-3/TRBV12-4
J: TRBJ2-3
CDR3: CASKASGRTDTQYF
DNA: TGTGCCAGCAAGGCTAGCGGGCGCACAGATACGCAGTATTTT

D: TRBD1
size: few
V: TRBV6-6
J: TRBJ2-5
CDR3: CASSDDRGGQTQYF
DNA: TGTGCCAGCAGTGACGACAGGGGCGGGCAGACCCAGTACTTC

D: NA
size: few
V: TRBV6-1
J: TRBJ2-3
CDR3: CASSDSGLGSTDTQYF
DNA: TGTGCCAGCAGTGACAGCGGGCTGGGTAGCACAGATACGCAGTATTTT

D: NA
size: many
V: TRBV12-3/TRBV12-4
J: TRBJ2-1
CDR3: CASTPTLIPLNDVRATLNEQFF
DNA: TGTGCCAGCACCCCCACTCTCATACCCCTCAATGATGTGCGAGCGACTTTGAATGAGCAGTTCTTC

D: NA
size: many
V: TRBV12-3/TRBV12-4
J: TRBJ2-2
CDR3: CASSGVRTGELFF
DNA: TGTGCCAGCAGTGGGGTCAGGACCGGGGAGCTGTTTTTT

D: NA
size: NA
V: TRBV19
J: TRBJ1-5
CDR3: CVSSLADRWGPQPQHF
DNA: TGTGTCAGTAGTCTAGCAGACAGATGGGGGCCTCAGCCCCAGCATTTT

D: NA
size: few
V: TRBV6-1
J: TRBJ2-4
CDR3: CASALEAGLKNIQYF
DNA: TGTGCCAGCGCCCTAGAGGCAGGTCTAAAAAACATTCAGTACTTC

D: NA
size: few
V: TRBV15
J: TRBJ1-1
CDR3: CATSPDLGENTEAFF
DNA: TGTGCCACCAGCCCCGACCTCGGGGAAAACACTGAAGCTTTCTTT

D: NA
size: NA
V: TRBV27
J: TRBJ1-2
CDR3: CASSDPWGYTF
DNA: TGTGCCAGTTCGGACCCCTGGGGCTACACCTTC

D: TRBD1
size: many
V: TRBV12-3/TRBV12-4
J: TRBJ2-3
CDR3: CASSWQTGTDTQYF
DNA: TGTGCCAGCAGTTGGCAGACAGGGACAGATACGCAGTATTTT

D: TRBD2
size: NA
V: TRBV11-3
J: TRBJ2-1
CDR3: CASSLKLAGGQQFF
DNA: TGTGCCAGCAGCTTAAAACTAGCGGGGGGCCAGCAGTTCTTC

D: TRBD2
size: NA
V: TRBV7-3
J: TRBJ2-3
CDR3: CASSLLAGGLIDTQYF
DNA: TGTGCCAGCAGCTTACTAGCGGGGGGCCTTATAGATACGCAGTATTTT

D: NA
size: few
V: TRBV20-1
J: TRBJ2-1
CDR3: CSARPYRDLEGVHEQFF
DNA: TGCAGTGCTAGACCTTACCGGGACCTCGAGGGTGTCCATGAGCAGTTCTTC

D: NA
size: NA
V: TRBV7-6
J: TRBJ2-1
CDR3: CASSKEDNEQFF
DNA: TGTGCCAGCAGCAAGGAGGACAATGAGCAGTTCTTC

D: TRBD1
size: many
V: TRBV7-9
J: TRBJ1-1
CDR3: CASCGTGMRAFF
DNA: TGTGCCAGCTGTGGGACAGGGATGAGGGCTTTCTTT

D: TRBD1
size: NA
V: TRBV10-1
J: TRBJ2-7
CDR3: CASSADRIYEQYF
DNA: TGCGCCAGCAGCGCGGACAGGATCTACGAGCAGTACTTC

D: TRBD1
size: NA
V: TRBV6-2/TRBV6-3
J: TRBJ1-1
CDR3: CASSRTGWNTEAFF
DNA: TGTGCCAGCAGTCGGACAGGATGGAACACTGAAGCTTTCTTT

D: TRBD2
size: few
V: TRBV10-2
J: TRBJ2-7
CDR3: CATYGGNYEQYF
DNA: TGCGCCACCTACGGGGGGAACTACGAGCAGTACTTC

D: TRBD1
size: NA
V: TRBV29-1
J: TRBJ2-5
CDR3: CSVETGGRETQYF
DNA: TGCAGCGTTGAGACAGGGGGGCGGGAGACCCAGTACTTC

D: NA
size: many
V: TRBV12-3/TRBV12-4
J: TRBJ2-7
CDR3: CASSETGTEQYF
DNA: TGTGCCAGCAGTGAAACAGGAACCGAGCAGTACTTC

D: NA
size: many
V: TRBV7-6
J: TRBJ1-2
CDR3: CASSLGQTGLGSGYTF
DNA: TGTGCCAGCAGCTTAGGGCAGACAGGCCTGGGGTCTGGCTACACCTTC

D: NA
size: NA
V: TRBV7-9
J: TRBJ2-2
CDR3: CASRETRRTENTGELFF
DNA: TGTGCCAGCAGAGAGACCCGCCGGACGGAGAACACCGGGGAGCTGTTTTTT

D: TRBD1
size: few
V: TRBV6-1
J: TRBJ2-1
CDR3: CASVQDRGVNEQFF
DNA: TGTGCCAGCGTTCAAGACAGGGGGGTCAATGAGCAGTTCTTC

D: NA
size: NA
V: TRBV5-1
J: TRBJ1-1
CDR3: CASSLRGSDTEAFF
DNA: TGCGCCAGCAGCTTGCGGGGGTCGGACACTGAAGCTTTCTTT

D: NA
size: once
V: TRBV2
J: TRBJ1-2
CDR3: CASTEAGGELYGYTF
DNA: TGTGCCAGCACCGAAGCGGGGGGTGAACTCTATGGCTACACCTTC

D: NA
size: NA
V: TRBV20-1
J: TRBJ1-1
CDR3: CSARDRYESWTEAFF
DNA: TGCAGTGCTAGAGATAGATACGAGAGCTGGACTGAAGCTTTCTTT

D: NA
size: many
V: TRBV19
J: TRBJ1-1
CDR3: CASSIFGTEAFF
DNA: TGTGCCAGTAGTATCTTCGGCACTGAAGCTTTCTTT

D: TRBD1
size: NA
V: TRBV29-1
J: TRBJ2-1
CDR3: CSVDTRDRGTDEQFF
DNA: TGCAGCGTTGATACTCGAGACAGGGGTACGGATGAGCAGTTCTTC

D: TRBD1
size: few
V: TRBV20-1
J: TRBJ2-2
CDR3: CSASGTDFTGELFF
DNA: TGCAGTGCATCCGGGACAGACTTCACCGGGGAGCTGTTTTTT

D: NA
size: few
V: TRBV4-1
J: TRBJ2-5
CDR3: CASSPYLRETQYF
DNA: TGCGCCAGCAGCCCCTACCTGAGAGAGACCCAGTACTTC

D: NA
size: NA
V: TRBV6-1
J: TRBJ2-5
CDR3: CASSEGRVTETQYF
DNA: TGTGCCAGCAGTGAAGGCAGGGTCACAGAGACCCAGTACTTC

D: NA
size: NA
V: TRBV27
J: TRBJ1-1
CDR3: CASSLGAISNTEAFF
DNA: TGTGCCAGCAGTCTAGGGGCCATTTCGAACACTGAAGCTTTCTTT

D: NA
size: few
V: TRBV4-1
J: TRBJ1-1
CDR3: CASRPWPGNTEAFF
DNA: TGCGCCAGCAGACCCTGGCCGGGGAACACTGAAGCTTTCTTT

D: NA
size: NA
V: TRBV6-1
J: TRBJ2-3
CDR3: CASSVIDMDTQYF
DNA: TGTGCCAGCAGTGTAATAGACATGGATACGCAGTATTTT

D: TRBD1
size: NA
V: TRBV9
J: TRBJ2-1
CDR3: CASSVADRGYNEQFF
DNA: TGTGCCAGCAGCGTAGCGGACAGGGGTTACAATGAGCAGTTCTTC

D: TRBD1
size: NA
V: TRBV7-9
J: TRBJ1-1
CDR3: CASTPDRGTEAFF
DNA: TGTGCCAGCACCCCGGACAGGGGGACTGAAGCTTTCTTT